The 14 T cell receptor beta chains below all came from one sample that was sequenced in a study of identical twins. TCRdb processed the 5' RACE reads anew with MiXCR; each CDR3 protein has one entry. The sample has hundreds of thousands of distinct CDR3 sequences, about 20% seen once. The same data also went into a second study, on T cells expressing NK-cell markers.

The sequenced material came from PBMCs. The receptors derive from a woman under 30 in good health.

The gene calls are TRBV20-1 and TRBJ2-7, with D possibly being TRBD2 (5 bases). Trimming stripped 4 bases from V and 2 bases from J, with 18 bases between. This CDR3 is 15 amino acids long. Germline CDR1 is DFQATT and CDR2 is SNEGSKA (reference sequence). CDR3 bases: TGCAGTGCTATCATGATCGGGATCTCCCCCTACGAGCAGTACTTC. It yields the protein CSAIMIGISPYEQYF.

In DNA, the CDR3 is TGTGCCAGCAGCTATGAGACCCAGTACTTC. Its protein product is CASSYETQYF. The rearrangement links TRBV11-2 to TRBJ2-5; D not certain. Trimming left V 4 bases short and J 5 bases short, with 2 bases between. The CDR3 has 10 amino acids. Germline V lookup: CDR1 SGHAT, CDR2 FQNNGV.

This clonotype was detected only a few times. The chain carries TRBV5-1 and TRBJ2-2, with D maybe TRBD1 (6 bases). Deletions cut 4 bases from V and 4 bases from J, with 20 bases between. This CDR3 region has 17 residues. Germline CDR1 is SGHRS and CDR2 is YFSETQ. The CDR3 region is CASSPNTGYRGTGELFF. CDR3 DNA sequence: TGCGCCAGCAGCCCAAATACAGGGTATCGTGGCACCGGGGAGCTGTTTTTT.

Here the CDR3 reads CASSPLGQGETQYF. As DNA, the CDR3 is TGTGCCAGCTCACCCCTCGGACAGGGAGAGACCCAGTACTTC. The chain combines TRBV18 with TRBJ2-5; TRBD1 matches at 8 bases. The CDR3 spans 14 residues. V was clipped by 3 bases and J by 4 bases; unmatched bases: 4. The germline CDR1 and CDR2 sequences are KGHSH and LQKENI.

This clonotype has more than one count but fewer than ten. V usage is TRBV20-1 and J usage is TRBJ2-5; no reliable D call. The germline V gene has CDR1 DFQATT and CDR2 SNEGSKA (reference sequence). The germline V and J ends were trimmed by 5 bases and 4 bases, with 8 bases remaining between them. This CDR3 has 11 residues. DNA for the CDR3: TGCAGTGCTTCGATTGGAGAGACCCAGTACTTC. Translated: CSASIGETQYF.

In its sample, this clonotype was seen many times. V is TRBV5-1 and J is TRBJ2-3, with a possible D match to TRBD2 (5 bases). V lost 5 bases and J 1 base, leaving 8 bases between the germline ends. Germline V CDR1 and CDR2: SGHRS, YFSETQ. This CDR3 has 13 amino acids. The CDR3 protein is CASSPSRTDTQYF. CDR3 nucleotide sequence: TGCGCCAGCAGTCCTAGCCGCACAGATACGCAGTATTTT.

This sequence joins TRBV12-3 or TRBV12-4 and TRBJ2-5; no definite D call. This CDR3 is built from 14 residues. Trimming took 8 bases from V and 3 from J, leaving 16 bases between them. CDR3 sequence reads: CASARRARKETQYF. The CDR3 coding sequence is TGTGCCAGCGCCCGACGGGCCAGGAAAGAGACCCAGTACTTC.

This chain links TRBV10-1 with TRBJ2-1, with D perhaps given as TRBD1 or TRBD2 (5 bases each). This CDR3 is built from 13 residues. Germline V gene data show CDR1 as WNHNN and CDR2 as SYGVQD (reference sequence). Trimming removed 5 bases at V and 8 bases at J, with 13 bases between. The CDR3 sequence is CASSWDGAHEQFF. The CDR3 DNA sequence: TGCGCCAGCAGTTGGGACGGGGCCCATGAGCAGTTCTTC.

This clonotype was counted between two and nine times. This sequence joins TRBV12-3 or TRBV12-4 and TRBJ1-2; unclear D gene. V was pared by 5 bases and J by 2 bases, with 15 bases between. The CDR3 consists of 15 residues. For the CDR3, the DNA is TGTGCCAGCAGTGGAATTGGCAGGAGAAACTATGGCTACACCTTC. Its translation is CASSGIGRRNYGYTF.

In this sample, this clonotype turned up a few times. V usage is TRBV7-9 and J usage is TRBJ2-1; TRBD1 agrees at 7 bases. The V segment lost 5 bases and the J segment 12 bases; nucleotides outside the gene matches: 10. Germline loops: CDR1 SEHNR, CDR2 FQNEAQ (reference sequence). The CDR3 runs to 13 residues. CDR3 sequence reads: CASSLPQGKGQFF. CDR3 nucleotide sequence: TGTGCCAGCAGCCTACCACAGGGGAAGGGGCAGTTCTTC.

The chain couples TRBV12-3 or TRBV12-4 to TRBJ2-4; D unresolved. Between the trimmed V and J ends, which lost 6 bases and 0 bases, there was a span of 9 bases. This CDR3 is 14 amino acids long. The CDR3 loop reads CASRPPLAKNIQYF. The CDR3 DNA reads TGTGCCAGCAGGCCCCCGCTAGCCAAAAACATTCAGTACTTC.

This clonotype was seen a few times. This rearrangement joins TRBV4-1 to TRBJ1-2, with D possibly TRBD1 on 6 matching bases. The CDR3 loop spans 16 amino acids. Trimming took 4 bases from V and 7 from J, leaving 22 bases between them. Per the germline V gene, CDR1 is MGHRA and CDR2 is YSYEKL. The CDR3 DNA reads TGCGCCAGCAGCCTTCGAACAGGGTTCCGGACCTCTGGCTACACCTTC. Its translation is CASSLRTGFRTSGYTF.

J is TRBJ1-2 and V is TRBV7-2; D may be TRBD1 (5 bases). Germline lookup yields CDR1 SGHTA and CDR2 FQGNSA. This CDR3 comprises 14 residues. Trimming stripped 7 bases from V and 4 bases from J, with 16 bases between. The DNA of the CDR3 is TGTGCCAGCACCCTGAGACAGCCTGGCTATGGCTACACCTTC. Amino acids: CASTLRQPGYGYTF.

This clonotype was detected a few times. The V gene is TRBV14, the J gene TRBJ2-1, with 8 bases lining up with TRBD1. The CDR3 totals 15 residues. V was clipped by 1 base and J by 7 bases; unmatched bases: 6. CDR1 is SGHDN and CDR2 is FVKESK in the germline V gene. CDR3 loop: CASSQGRQGWNEQFF. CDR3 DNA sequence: TGTGCCAGCAGCCAAGGGAGACAGGGGTGGAATGAGCAGTTCTTC. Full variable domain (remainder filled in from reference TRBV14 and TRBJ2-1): EAGVTQFPSHSVIEKGQTVTLRCDPISGHDNLYWYRRVMGKEIKFLLHFVKESKQDESGMPNNRFLAERTGGTYSTLKVQPAELEDSGVYFCASSQGRQGWNEQFFGPGTRLTVL.